This entry describes one TCR beta chain. Trimming shortened V by 6 bases and J by 4 bases, and 15 bases separated the two germline ends. Germline V lookup: CDR1 MNHEY, CDR2 SMNVEV (reference sequence). The CDR3 contains 14 residues. This record comes from a study of blood T cell repertoires in COVID-19. Study-wide background: Collection of acute and convalescent COVID-19 samples took place in the United States, Italy and Spain.

The data were produced by immunoSEQ multiplex PCR, yet TCRdb's version contains in-frame clones alone and is incomplete. The sample gives 100,000 to 150,000 clones, 86% of which show up once; over 4.5% is in the top ten. Sequencing was done on a sample of peripheral blood. This receptor was taken from a human donor in a cohort sampled during active COVID-19. This chain uses TRBV27 with TRBJ1-1, with D perhaps matching TRBD1 (5 bases). For the CDR3, the DNA is TGTGCCAGCAGGACTCTCGGGGGGATCACTGAAGCTTTCTTT. Its protein is CASRTLGGITEAFF.